Following are 19 T cell receptor beta chains from one sample sequenced in a study of blood T cells in healthy people across ages. A second PCR, run for about 7 to 11 cycles, used a sample-barcoded 5' primer plus a J-beta primer mix. TCRdb itself ran the 5' RACE reads through MiXCR, one entry per CDR3 protein. The sample records some 1.5 million distinct CDR3 sequences, about 42% being singletons. Sequenced material: blood. The receptors derive from a woman between 18 and 29 years old in good health.

This chain connects TRBV20-1 to TRBJ2-2, with 7 bases matching TRBD2. The CDR3 length is 16 residues. Per germline, CDR1 DFQATT and CDR2 SNEGSKA (reference sequence). V was clipped by 1 base and J by 0 bases; unmatched bases: 5. The CDR3 DNA follows: TGCAGTGCTAGAGCGGGCGGGAGTTCGAACACCGGGGAGCTGTTTTTT. Translating it yields CSARAGGSSNTGELFF.

The CDR3 reads CASSGREHSNQPQHF. The CDR3 DNA reads TGTGCCAGCAGTGGCCGGGAACATTCCAATCAGCCCCAGCATTTT. V usage is TRBV25-1 and J usage is TRBJ1-5; D is ambiguous. The CDR3 is 15 amino acids. Germline loops: CDR1 MGHDK, CDR2 SYGVNS. Trimming took off 4 bases at V and 3 bases at J, with 13 bases between the two ends.

This clonotype showed up just a few times. The gene calls are TRBV14 and TRBJ2-1; 7 nucleotides align to TRBD2. The germline V gene has CDR1 SGHDN and CDR2 FVKESK. The CDR3 contains 16 residues. V shed 0 bases and J 3 bases; nucleotides not matched to a gene: 5. This CDR3 reads CASSQDLGGNYNEQFF. CDR3 coding DNA: TGTGCCAGCAGCCAAGATTTGGGGGGGAACTACAATGAGCAGTTCTTC.

This clonotype has a handful of counts. The chain uses TRBV4-1 and TRBJ1-2; D might be TRBD1 (5 bases). The germline V gene has CDR1 MGHRA and CDR2 YSYEKL. This CDR3 region has 13 residues. V was clipped by 0 bases and J by 8 bases, with 10 bases between them. The CDR3 DNA is TGCGCCAGCAGCCAAGATGCAGGGACGGGCTACACCTTC. Amino acid sequence: CASSQDAGTGYTF.

This clonotype was counted only a few times. The chain joins TRBV25-1 to TRBJ1-6; D is unresolved. The CDR3 is 15 amino acids. With 6 bases removed from V and 0 bases from J, the gap between germline ends came to 9 bases. The germline CDR1 and CDR2 sequences are MGHDK and SYGVNS. The CDR3 DNA reads TGTGCCAGCAGGGAAAAAAGCTCCTATAATTCACCCCTCCACTTT. Protein product: CASREKSSYNSPLHF.

The V and J genes are TRBV6-6 and TRBJ1-1; tentatively, D is TRBD1 (6 bases). Germline V gene data show CDR1 as MNHNY and CDR2 as SVGAGI (reference sequence). This CDR3 contains 13 residues. V was pared by 5 bases and J by 5 bases, with 12 bases between. CDR3 sequence reads: CASSPGGATEAFF. CDR3 DNA: TGTGCCAGCAGTCCGGGGGGCGCGACTGAAGCTTTCTTT.

To note about this clonotype: One end of the junction does not line up with germline, which may come from a read error. The V and J genes are TRBV4-1 and TRBJ1-4; TRBD1 matches at 7 bases. This CDR3 has 15 residues. Per the germline V gene, CDR1 is MGHRA and CDR2 is YSYEKL. The CDR3 loop reads CASSQRGPTSEKLFF. The CDR3 bases are TGCGCCAGCAGCCAGAGGGGGCCAACTAGTGAAAAACTGTTTTTT.

The CDR3 spells CASSISPTSYGYTF. The CDR3, as DNA: TGTGCCAGTAGTATATCTCCGACGTCCTATGGCTACACCTTC. The V call is TRBV19, the J call TRBJ1-2; D is undetermined. Germline V gene lookup returns CDR1 LNHDA and CDR2 SQIVND (reference sequence). The V end was cut by 2 bases, the J end by 4 bases, with 11 bases between. The CDR3 length is 14 residues.

This chain uses TRBV28 with TRBJ1-2, with TRBD1 as a possible D gene (6 bases). Germline V gene data show CDR1 as MDHEN and CDR2 as SYDVKM. This CDR3 region has 15 residues. V was shortened by 7 bases and J by 1 base, with 16 bases between the two germline ends. CDR3 loop: CASTARGAINYGYTF. The CDR3 bases are TGTGCCAGCACTGCCCGGGGGGCGATTAACTATGGCTACACCTTC.

This clonotype was counted between two and nine times. The chain links TRBV6-2 or TRBV6-3 to TRBJ2-4, with no clear D. The J call is doubtful: the DNA matches TRBJ2-7 better. CDR3 length: 13 amino acids. Germline CDR1 is MNHEY and CDR2 is SVGEGT. The CDR3 DNA follows: TGTGCCAGCAGTTATGTCCCGACCTACGAGCAGTACTTC. Its protein is CASSYVPTYEQYF.

A few counts support this clonotype. The rearrangement joins TRBV2 to TRBJ2-1; tentatively, D is TRBD1 or TRBD2 (6 bases each). This CDR3 is built from 14 residues. V was pared by 11 bases and J by 8 bases, with 22 bases between. Germline assignment: CDR1 SNHLY and CDR2 FYNNEI. Here the CDR3 reads CAGLTGTTSDEQFF. As DNA, the CDR3 is TGTGCCGGACTAACCGGGACAACGAGCGATGAGCAGTTCTTC.

This clonotype showed up just a few times. The V and J genes are TRBV7-8 and TRBJ2-5, with D unresolved. The germline gives CDR1 SGHVS, CDR2 FQNEAQ. Trimming took off 1 base at V and 1 base at J, with 7 bases between the two ends. The CDR3 has 14 amino acids. The DNA for the CDR3 is TGTGCCAGCAGCTTAGAGGCACCCCAAGAGACCCAGTACTTC. Translation gives CASSLEAPQETQYF.

This clonotype appeared once. The chain couples TRBV24-1 to TRBJ2-1, with D possibly called TRBD1 or TRBD2 (5 bases each). CDR3 size: 15 residues. V lost 4 bases and J lost 6, with 15 bases in between. CDR1 is KGHDR and CDR2 is SFDVKD in the germline V gene. DNA for the CDR3: TGTGCCACCAGTGACCCGGGACGAGCTTTCAATGAGCAGTTCTTC. It is translated as CATSDPGRAFNEQFF.

The chain couples TRBV7-2 to TRBJ1-4, with 9 bases lining up with TRBD1. V lost 3 bases and J lost 4; bases outside the gene matches: 6. The CDR3 contains 16 residues. The germline V gene has CDR1 SGHTA and CDR2 FQGNSA. In DNA, the CDR3 is TGTGCCAGCAGCTTTAATACAGGGGGCAGTAATGAAAAACTGTTTTTT. Translating gives CASSFNTGGSNEKLFF.

The chain has TRBV15 and TRBJ2-1, with TRBD1 as a possible D gene (6 bases). Germline loops: CDR1 LNHNV, CDR2 YYDKDF (reference sequence). The CDR3 is made up of 16 amino acids. With 0 bases removed from V and 7 bases from J, the gap between germline ends came to 16 bases. CDR3 residues: CATSRDRRLTGNEQFF. The CDR3 region has the DNA TGTGCCACCAGCAGAGATCGCCGCCTCACAGGGAATGAGCAGTTCTTC.

In the case of this clonotype: The germline gene is not matched at one end of the junction; a read error may be the cause. The rearrangement joins TRBV2 to TRBJ1-1; D perhaps matches TRBD1 (5 bases). Germline loops: CDR1 SNHLY, CDR2 FYNNEI. The CDR3 consists of 12 residues. The chain's CDR3 is CVSRPRGTEAFF. CDR3 coding DNA: TGTGTCAGCAGACCGAGGGGAACTGAAGCTTTCTTT.

The V call is TRBV20-1, the J call TRBJ1-6; D is possibly TRBD1 (5 bases). This CDR3 region has 13 residues. The V gene's germline CDR1 is DFQATT and CDR2 SNEGSKA (reference sequence). The V end lost 2 bases, the J end lost 7 bases, and 9 bases lay between the germline ends. The DNA for the CDR3 is TGCAGTGCTAGATTTGGGACCAATTCACCCCTCCACTTT. Its translation is CSARFGTNSPLHF.

This clonotype was seen more than once but under ten times. This chain links TRBV20-1 with TRBJ2-3; 12 bases are shared with TRBD2. V dropped 1 base and J dropped 1; count of bases not matched to a gene: 12. In germline, CDR1 is DFQATT, CDR2 SNEGSKA (reference sequence). This CDR3 contains 19 residues. The CDR3 nucleotides are TGCAGTGCTAGAGTGGTAACTAGCGGGGGGTCCATGGGCACAGATACGCAGTATTTT. Translating it yields CSARVVTSGGSMGTDTQYF.

CDR3 nucleotide sequence: TGTGCCACCAGTGAGATGGGTGAGCAGTACTTC. This codes for CATSEMGEQYF. The chain is built from TRBV24-1 and TRBJ2-5; no clear D. The CDR3 sequence is 11 residues long. Germline V gene lookup returns CDR1 KGHDR and CDR2 SFDVKD. V was trimmed by 4 bases and J by 11 bases, leaving 10 bases between them.